This is a list of T cell receptor beta chains from one sample in a study of blood T cell repertoires in COVID-19. Measured with immunoSEQ multiplex PCR; TCRdb has only the in-frame clones, and not every one. The sample includes fewer than 200,000 clones, around 92% of them seen just once. Material for sequencing was peripheral blood. The origin of the receptors is a man aged 30-40 years with COVID-19, enrolled during active disease. CDR3s include the opening cysteine and the closing phenylalanine or tryptophan. Fields, in order: clone size, J gene, V gene, D gene, CDR3 protein, CDR3 DNA. D genes are given only for firm matches. Clone size is given for some rows only: seen once, a few or many times, or a class if the clone is expanded.

NA TRBJ2-2 TRBV24-1 TRBD2 CATSGLLAGDPKEGELFF TGTGCCACCAGTGGCCTACTAGCGGGGGATCCGAAGGAGGGGGAGCTGTTTTTT
NA TRBJ1-1 TRBV20-1 NA CSASNGQLEAFF TGCAGTGCTAGTAACGGACAGCTAGAAGCTTTCTTT
NA TRBJ2-7 TRBV6-5 TRBD1 CASSLLTGAYEQYF TGTGCCAGCAGTCTACTGACAGGGGCCTATGAGCAGTACTTC
NA TRBJ1-4 TRBV30 TRBD1 CAWDSGQGREKLFF TGTGCCTGGGACTCGGGACAGGGTAGGGAAAAACTGTTTTTT
NA TRBJ1-6 TRBV4-1 TRBD1 CASSQETGQWNSPLHF TGCGCCAGCAGCCAAGAGACGGGACAGTGGAATTCACCCCTCCACTTT
NA TRBJ1-5 TRBV4-1 TRBD1 CASSSGTGGFSNQPQHF TGCGCCAGCAGCTCCGGGACAGGGGGCTTCAGCAATCAGCCCCAGCATTTT
NA TRBJ2-7 TRBV7-9 TRBD2 CASSSPLAGQTYEQYF TGTGCCAGCAGCTCCCCCCTAGCGGGGCAGACCTACGAGCAGTACTTC
NA TRBJ1-1 TRBV7-9 TRBD1 CASSFGQANTEAFF TGTGCCAGCAGCTTCGGACAGGCAAACACTGAAGCTTTCTTT
NA TRBJ1-5 TRBV28 NA CASSADSQPQHF TGTGCCAGCAGTGCCGACAGTCAGCCCCAGCATTTT
NA TRBJ2-2 TRBV19 NA CASSRKGVSTGELFF TGTGCCAGTAGTCGAAAGGGGGTTTCAACCGGGGAGCTGTTTTTT
NA TRBJ1-6 TRBV19 NA CASSIGQGLTTSPLHF TGTGCCAGTAGTATAGGGCAGGGGTTGACTACTTCACCCCTCCACTTT
NA TRBJ2-3 TRBV28 NA CASSPRGGSADTQYF TGTGCCAGCAGTCCCAGGGGCGGGAGTGCAGATACGCAGTATTTT
NA TRBJ1-5 TRBV2 NA CASKRLGGDQPQHF TGTGCCAGCAAACGGCTAGGGGGGGATCAGCCCCAGCATTTT
once TRBJ2-5 TRBV9 TRBD1 CASTPGGTGFFRETQYF TGTGCCAGCACCCCGGGCGGGACAGGATTCTTCAGAGAGACCCAGTACTTC
NA TRBJ1-1 TRBV9 NA CASSVAGSSTEAFF TGTGCCAGCAGCGTAGCAGGGTCTAGCACTGAAGCTTTCTTT
NA TRBJ2-3 TRBV4-3 NA CASSQSPGIGTDTQYF TGCGCCAGCAGCCAATCCCCAGGGATCGGCACAGATACGCAGTATTTT
NA TRBJ1-2 TRBV7-9 NA CASSLGAATVNYGYTF TGTGCCAGCAGCTTAGGGGCTGCGACCGTTAACTATGGCTACACCTTC
NA TRBJ2-3 TRBV5-4 TRBD2 CASSDPTSGGTDTQYF TGTGCCAGCAGCGATCCGACTAGCGGGGGCACAGATACGCAGTATTTT
NA TRBJ1-2 TRBV6-5 NA CASSSGYGYTF TGTGCCAGCAGTTCGGGGTACGGCTACACCTTC
NA TRBJ1-3 TRBV3-1/TRBV3-2 TRBD1 CASSQLAGTVYNTIYF TGTGCCAGCAGCCAATTAGCCGGGACAGTTTATAACACCATATATTTT
NA TRBJ1-4 TRBV4-1 NA CASSQVVTDEKLFF TGCGCCAGCAGCCAAGTGGTGACAGACGAAAAACTGTTTTTT
few TRBJ1-2 TRBV5-4 TRBD1 CASSWTGSRGYTF TGTGCCAGCAGCTGGACAGGGTCTCGTGGCTACACCTTC
NA TRBJ2-1 TRBV7-3 TRBD1 CASSEQGVLNEQFF TGTGCCAGCAGCGAGCAGGGGGTGTTAAATGAGCAGTTCTTC
many TRBJ1-5 TRBV27 NA CASSERYSNQPQHF TGTGCCAGCAGCGAGCGGTATAGCAATCAGCCCCAGCATTTT
NA TRBJ1-1 TRBV2 NA CASSSEGGTEAFF TGTGCCAGCAGTTCGGAGGGTGGCACTGAAGCTTTCTTT
NA TRBJ2-6 TRBV24-1 TRBD1 CATSDSSDRGIVASGANVLTF TGTGCCACCAGTGATTCCTCGGACAGGGGGATAGTTGCCTCTGGGGCCAACGTCCTGACTTTC
few TRBJ1-1 TRBV7-9 NA CASSLALGGTEAFF TGTGCCAGCAGCTTAGCGCTAGGAGGGACTGAAGCTTTCTTT
once TRBJ1-2 TRBV16 NA CASSPGGWYRRNYGYTF TGTGCCAGCAGCCCGGGCGGGTGGTACCGGCGGAACTATGGCTACACCTTC
NA TRBJ2-2 TRBV7-6 TRBD2 CASSLREGSSNTGELFF TGTGCCAGCAGTCTCAGGGAGGGGAGTTCGAACACCGGGGAGCTGTTTTTT
NA TRBJ1-5 TRBV27 TRBD1 CASRPGQGWKQPQHF TGTGCCAGCAGGCCGGGACAGGGTTGGAAACAGCCCCAGCATTTT
NA TRBJ1-1 TRBV28 TRBD1 CASSPGQGTEAFF TGTGCCAGCAGTCCGGGACAGGGAACTGAAGCTTTCTTT
once TRBJ2-7 TRBV5-1 NA CASSFSTVRMSSYEQYF TGCGCCAGCAGCTTTAGTACGGTTCGAATGAGCTCCTACGAGCAGTACTTC
NA TRBJ1-1 TRBV6-6 NA CASSHSGTEAFF TGTGCCAGCAGTCACTCCGGGACTGAAGCTTTCTTT
NA TRBJ2-1 TRBV27 NA CASSPLGRAGQSYNEQFF TGTGCCAGCAGTCCGTTGGGTAGGGCAGGGCAATCCTACAATGAGCAGTTCTTC
NA TRBJ1-4 TRBV18 TRBD1 CASSPTQGAANEKLFF TGTGCCAGCTCACCAACACAGGGGGCGGCTAATGAAAAACTGTTTTTT
NA TRBJ1-2 TRBV7-9 NA CASSLAYSSALYGYTF TGTGCCAGCAGCTTAGCTTATAGCTCAGCCCTCTATGGCTACACCTTC
once TRBJ1-1 TRBV15 NA CATSRGGMLNTEAFF TGTGCCACCAGCAGAGGTGGCATGCTGAACACTGAAGCTTTCTTT
once TRBJ2-7 TRBV11-3 NA CASSLGQESYEQYF TGTGCCAGCAGCTTAGGACAGGAGTCCTACGAGCAGTACTTC
NA TRBJ2-7 TRBV27 TRBD2 CASSYSGTYYEQYF TGTGCCAGCAGTTATAGCGGGACGTACTACGAGCAGTACTTC
NA TRBJ1-1 TRBV4-1 NA CASSQDLGSMNTEAFF TGCGCCAGCAGCCAAGATCTGGGCAGCATGAACACTGAAGCTTTCTTT
NA TRBJ1-5 TRBV7-2 NA CASSFGRGASNQPQHF TGTGCCAGCAGCTTTGGGCGCGGGGCCAGCAATCAGCCCCAGCATTTT
NA TRBJ2-3 TRBV27 TRBD2 CASSLKSGRPGYF TGTGCCAGCAGTTTAAAGAGCGGGAGGCCGGGGTATTTT
NA TRBJ1-6 TRBV18 NA CASSPTQGSSPLHF TGTGCCAGCTCACCGACACAGGGTTCTTCACCCCTCCACTTT
NA TRBJ2-5 TRBV24-1 TRBD1 CATSDFGQGAKETQYF TGTGCCACCAGTGATTTTGGACAGGGGGCGAAAGAGACCCAGTACTTC
once TRBJ2-2 TRBV6-5 NA CASSYSHRITGELFF TGTGCCAGCAGTTACTCTCACAGGATAACCGGGGAGCTGTTTTTT
NA TRBJ1-4 TRBV3-1/TRBV3-2 NA CASSQQGSNEKLFF TGTGCCAGCAGCCAACAGGGGTCTAATGAAAAACTGTTTTTT